These 20 T cell receptor beta chains share one sample of origin, sequenced in a study of blood T cells in healthy people across ages. Sample-barcoded 5' priming and a J-beta primer mix drove a second PCR of roughly 7 to 11 cycles. TCRdb re-analysed the 5' RACE reads in MiXCR, keeping a single row per CDR3 protein. The sample records 600,000 to 800,000 distinct CDR3 sequences, around 20% being singletons. Input material: blood. These receptors were collected from a man aged 70 or older in good health.

This sequence joins TRBV5-1 and TRBJ2-5; TRBD2 agrees at 10 bases. With 0 bases clipped from V and 4 bases from J, the junction kept 6 bases outside the gene matches. CDR3 length equals 16 residues. Germline CDR1 is SGHRS and CDR2 is YFSETQ. CDR3 sequence (DNA): TGCGCCAGCAGCTTGGTCCTAGCGGGAGTAATAGAGACCCAGTACTTC. It is translated as CASSLVLAGVIETQYF. Variable domain in full (rest from reference TRBV5-1 and TRBJ2-5): KAGVTQTPRYLIKTRGQQVTLSCSPISGHRSVSWYQQTPGQGLQFLFEYFSETQRNKGNFPGRFSGRQFSNSRSEMNVSTLELGDSALYLCASSLVLAGVIETQYFGPGTRLLVL.

In regard to this clonotype: It may be a read error: a sequence one base away is much more abundant. The V call is TRBV29-1, the J call TRBJ2-1, with 7 nucleotides matching TRBD2. The V segment lost 2 bases and the J segment 7 bases; nucleotides outside the gene matches: 5. The CDR3 is 13 amino acids. Germline assignment: CDR1 SQVTM and CDR2 ANQGSEA. CDR3 sequence reads: CSVERVGGNEQFF. The CDR3 bases are TGCAGCGTTGAAAGAGTGGGGGGGAATGAGCAGTTCTTC.

J is TRBJ2-1 and V is TRBV20-1; TRBD1 or TRBD2 may be the D gene (6 bases each). The CDR3 length is 16 residues. Per the germline V gene, CDR1 is DFQATT and CDR2 is SNEGSKA (reference sequence). Trimming removed 2 bases from V and 10 bases from J, with 24 bases in between. CDR3 DNA sequence: TGCAGTGCTAGAATCGAGGGGGGAGGCCCTAGCAGGGAGCAGTTCTTC. This gives the protein CSARIEGGGPSREQFF.

This chain connects TRBV28 to TRBJ2-1; TRBD2 matches 14 bases. Trimming removed 2 bases from V and 9 bases from J; junction bases left unmatched: 3. The CDR3 has 15 amino acids. Germline V CDR1 and CDR2: MDHEN, SYDVKM. CDR3 coding DNA: TGTGCCAGCAGTTTAGGACTAGCGGGAGGAAGTGAGCAGTTCTTC. It translates to CASSLGLAGGSEQFF.

This clonotype was recorded a few times. The V gene is TRBV29-1, the J gene TRBJ1-4; D is unresolved. V was clipped by 7 bases and J by 3 bases, with 15 bases between them. The CDR3 is made up of 14 amino acids. Germline V gene sequence: CDR1 SQVTM, CDR2 ANQGSEA. DNA of the CDR3: TGCAGCGCAGCGGAAAGGAGCGCTAATGAAAAACTGTTTTTT. Encoded protein: CSAAERSANEKLFF.

This clonotype was seen a few times. V usage is TRBV6-2 or TRBV6-3 and J usage is TRBJ1-1; TRBD1 might be the D (5 bases). V lost 6 bases to trimming and J lost 1 base, with 15 bases between them. Germline V gives CDR1 MNHEY, CDR2 SVGEGT. The CDR3 is made up of 15 amino acids. For the CDR3, the DNA is TGTGCCAGCAGCCGCACTCTAACAGGGAACACTGAAGCTTTCTTT. This codes for CASSRTLTGNTEAFF.

A few counts support this clonotype. The chain joins TRBV7-9 to TRBJ2-2; TRBD2 aligns across 7 bases. The CDR3 spans 13 residues. Germline V gene sequence: CDR1 SEHNR, CDR2 FQNEAQ (reference sequence). The V gene end was trimmed by 3 bases and the J gene end by 10 bases; junction bases not matched to a gene: 5. Here the CDR3 reads CASSFTSAPELFF. As DNA, the CDR3 is TGTGCCAGCAGCTTCACTAGCGCCCCGGAGCTGTTTTTT.

In regard to this clonotype: A junction boundary mismatches the germline segment, possibly from a read error. The genes are TRBV23-1 and TRBJ2-4; no clear D gene. TRBV23-1 is an ORF, with its function uncertain. The CDR3 consists of 14 residues. As DNA, the CDR3 is TGCGCCAGCAGTCCAGCGACCGCCAAAAACATGCAGTACTTC. Encoded protein: CASSPATAKNMQYF.

The V and J genes are TRBV7-2 and TRBJ2-7, with 9 bases that match TRBD1. The CDR3 consists of 14 residues. Germline V gives CDR1 SGHTA, CDR2 FQGNSA. Trimming at V came to 5 bases and at J to 3 bases, leaving 5 bases not matched to a gene. The CDR3: CASSKTGGVYEQYF. In DNA, the CDR3 is TGTGCCAGCAGCAAAACAGGGGGCGTCTACGAGCAGTACTTC.

The J gene is TRBJ2-7, the V gene TRBV20-1; the D is unclear. Germline-derived CDR1 and CDR2 are DFQATT and SNEGSKA (reference sequence). The CDR3 has 13 amino acids. V lost 4 bases to trimming and J lost 2 bases, with 12 bases between them. For the CDR3, the DNA is TGCAGTGCTATTTCCGGAACAGCCTACGAGCAGTACTTC. Translation: CSAISGTAYEQYF.

This clonotype was picked up a small number of times. The chain carries TRBV5-5 and TRBJ2-1; D remains ambiguous. The CDR3 sequence is 15 residues long. The V gene lost 0 bases and the J gene lost 8 bases, with 15 bases spanning the gap. In germline, CDR1 is SGHKS, CDR2 YYEKEE (reference sequence). CDR3 DNA: TGTGCCAGCAGCTTGGAGTCTATCGAGTACGATGAGCAGTTCTTC. Protein product: CASSLESIEYDEQFF.

J is TRBJ2-2 and V is TRBV2, with no clear D. V gave up 5 bases and J gave up 2 bases, with 9 bases separating them. This CDR3 is built from 14 residues. CDR1 SNHLY and CDR2 FYNNEI come from the germline V gene. The CDR3 sequence is CASSIDTNTGELFF. The CDR3 DNA is TGTGCCAGCAGTATCGACACCAACACCGGGGAGCTGTTTTTT. The complete variable domain, with remaining parts taken from reference TRBV2 and TRBJ2-2, reads EPEVTQTPSHQVTQMGQEVILRCVPISNHLYFYWYRQILGQKVEFLVSFYNNEISEKSEIFDDQFSVERPDGSNFTLKIRSTKLEDSAMYFCASSIDTNTGELFFGEGSRLTVL.

V and J are TRBV3-1 and TRBJ2-5; D uncertain. Looked up from germline, CDR1 is LGHDT and CDR2 is YNNKEL (reference sequence). Trimming removed 0 bases from V and 5 bases from J, with 13 bases in between. The CDR3 extends over 15 amino acids. The CDR3 DNA follows: TGTGCCAGCAGCCAAGATTGGACGAGAGTCGAGACCCAGTACTTC. It encodes CASSQDWTRVETQYF.

In its sample, this clonotype was seen a few times. The genes are TRBV29-1 and TRBJ2-1, with 7 bases lining up with TRBD2. This CDR3 is built from 15 residues. Germline V gene lookup returns CDR1 SQVTM and CDR2 ANQGSEA. Trimming cost V 6 bases and J 5 bases; bases outside gene matches: 13. The CDR3: CSVDGGSSGNNEQFF. In DNA form, the CDR3 reads TGCAGCGTGGACGGTGGTTCTAGCGGAAACAATGAGCAGTTCTTC.

The chain links TRBV14 to TRBJ1-3; D not certain. The length of the CDR3 is 15 residues. Trimming took 3 bases from V and 0 from J, leaving 9 bases between them. The V gene's germline CDR1 is SGHDN and CDR2 FVKESK. CDR3: CASSQQTVSGNTIYF. The CDR3 nucleotides read TGTGCCAGCAGCCAGCAGACGGTCTCTGGAAACACCATATATTTT. Using reference TRBV14 and TRBJ1-3 for the parts outside the CDR3, the full variable domain is EAGVTQFPSHSVIEKGQTVTLRCDPISGHDNLYWYRRVMGKEIKFLLHFVKESKQDESGMPNNRFLAERTGGTYSTLKVQPAELEDSGVYFCASSQQTVSGNTIYFGEGSWLTVV.

This sequence joins TRBV10-3 and TRBJ1-2; D might be TRBD1 (5 bases). The CDR3 sequence is 14 residues long. Trimming took 4 bases from V and 0 from J, leaving 9 bases between them. The germline V gene has CDR1 ENHRY and CDR2 SYGVKD. CDR3 sequence (DNA): TGTGCCATCAGTGTGTTGGGGGCTAACTATGGCTACACCTTC. It encodes CAISVLGANYGYTF.

V gene TRBV12-3 or TRBV12-4 combines with J gene TRBJ1-1, with TRBD1 matching over 7 bases. The CDR3 totals 16 residues. With 3 bases clipped from V and 1 base from J, the junction kept 8 bases outside the gene matches. DNA of the CDR3: TGTGCCAGCAGTTTTAGGACAGGCCATCCGAACACTGAAGCTTTCTTT. Translated: CASSFRTGHPNTEAFF.

The gene calls are TRBV9 and TRBJ2-1; 7 nucleotides match TRBD2. Germline V CDR1 and CDR2: SGDLS, YYNGEE. Trimming cost V 0 bases and J 3 bases; bases outside gene matches: 3. CDR3 length: 15 residues. The CDR3 sequence is CASSVDSSGYNEQFF. In DNA, the CDR3 is TGTGCCAGCAGCGTAGATTCTAGCGGCTACAATGAGCAGTTCTTC. The entire variable domain, with the rest obtained from reference TRBV9 and TRBJ2-1, is as follows: DSGVTQTPKHLITATGQRVTLRCSPRSGDLSVYWYQQSLDQGLQFLIQYYNGEERAKGNILERFSAQQFPDLHSELNLSSLELGDSALYFCASSVDSSGYNEQFFGPGTRLTVL.

This clonotype was recorded at least ten times. The chain couples TRBV7-9 to TRBJ2-5; possibly TRBD2 for D (6 bases). The DNA end is a closer match to TRBJ2-7, so the J assignment may be wrong. The CDR3 consists of 15 residues. Germline V gene sequence: CDR1 SEHNR, CDR2 FQNEAQ (reference sequence). The CDR3 nucleotides read TGTGCCAGCAGCCCCGCTAGCGACCACCCCTACGAGCAGTACTTC. Translated: CASSPASDHPYEQYF.

There are a few counts of this clonotype. The chain is built from TRBV5-1 and TRBJ1-1; no clear D gene. The CDR3 is 13 residues long. The V gene lost 4 bases and the J gene lost 1 base, with 8 bases spanning the gap. Per germline, CDR1 SGHRS and CDR2 YFSETQ. CDR3 protein: CASSNTANTEAFF. CDR3 coding DNA: TGCGCCAGCAGCAACACAGCGAACACTGAAGCTTTCTTT.